The rows below give T cell receptor beta chains drawn from one sample of a study of shared clonotypes between healthy human individuals. Libraries were prepared by immunoSEQ multiplex PCR; TCRdb keeps only in-frame clonotypes and omits some of them. The table shows roughly 1,600,000 clones, with about 98.5% occurring only once. The specimen sequenced was naive CD4+ T cells sorted from blood. The origin of the receptors is a man under 40 in good health. CDR3s include the opening cysteine and the closing phenylalanine or tryptophan. The order of the fields is CDR3 protein, CDR3 DNA, clone size, D gene, J gene, V gene. The D gene is left open where the match is weak. Clone size is not always given. Where it is, it says once, few, many or a class for expanded clones.

CASSEREGSEQYF	TGTGCCAGTTCCGAGCGGGAGGGGAGCGAGCAGTACTTC	.	TRBD2	TRBJ2-7	TRBV19
CASSRSGGQGGEQFF	TGTGCCAGCAGCCGAAGCGGGGGACAGGGTGGTGAGCAGTTCTTC	.	.	TRBJ2-1	TRBV7-3
CAISVDRSRGEQYF	TGTGCCATCAGTGTCGACAGATCGAGGGGCGAGCAGTACTTC	.	.	TRBJ2-7	TRBV10-3
CASSEASHGDTQYF	TGTGCCAGCAGTGAAGCTAGCCACGGGGATACGCAGTATTTT	.	.	TRBJ2-3	TRBV2
CASSGGGTLYNEQFF	TGTGCCAGCAGCGGGGGAGGAACGCTCTACAATGAGCAGTTCTTC	.	.	TRBJ2-1	TRBV5-4
CASTNGGQGAGGYTF	TGTGCCAGCACCAATGGGGGACAGGGGGCTGGAGGCTACACCTTC	.	TRBD1	TRBJ1-2	TRBV28
CASNAGTGDEQFF	TGTGCCAGCAACGCCGGGACTGGGGATGAGCAGTTCTTC	.	.	TRBJ2-1	TRBV5-5
CASSDRDRLADRTQYF	TGCGCCAGCAGCGACCGGGACAGGTTGGCAGATCGTACGCAGTATTTT	.	TRBD1	TRBJ2-3	TRBV5-1
CASSFEGFGIQSQETQYF	TGTGCCAGCAGTTTTGAAGGGTTCGGGATCCAAAGCCAAGAGACCCAGTACTTC	once	.	TRBJ2-5	TRBV28
CASSVARRLTGELFF	TGTGCCAGCAGCGTAGCTAGGCGGCTAACCGGGGAGCTGTTTTTT	.	.	TRBJ2-2	TRBV9
CASSLVVGFGETQYF	TGCGCCAGCAGCTTGGTAGTGGGGTTTGGAGAGACCCAGTACTTC	.	.	TRBJ2-5	TRBV5-1
CASSSAAGGKYEQYF	TGTGCCAGCAGCTCCGCGGCGGGGGGAAAATACGAGCAGTACTTC	.	TRBD2	TRBJ2-7	TRBV7-2
CASRGGQPQHF	TGTGCCAGCAGGGGCGGTCAGCCCCAGCATTTT	.	.	TRBJ1-5	TRBV6-6
CASSSAAVTNNQPQHF	TGTGCCAGCAGCTCAGCAGCGGTGACGAACAATCAGCCCCAGCATTTT	.	.	TRBJ1-5	TRBV7-2
CASSFSSGGGNQPQHF	TGTGCCAGCAGTTTTTCCTCAGGAGGCGGCAATCAGCCCCAGCATTTT	.	.	TRBJ1-5	TRBV28
CASSPAGREQFF	TGTGCCAGCAGCCCGGCGGGACGTGAGCAGTTCTTC	.	.	TRBJ2-1	TRBV7-3
CASSPDREIYEQYF	TGTGCCAGCAGTCCTGACAGGGAGATCTACGAGCAGTACTTC	.	TRBD1	TRBJ2-7	TRBV6-5
CASSQGVTEAFF	TGCGCCAGCAGCCAGGGGGTCACTGAAGCTTTCTTT	.	TRBD1	TRBJ1-1	TRBV5-1
CASSARQGQETQYF	TGTGCCAGCAGCGCCCGACAGGGTCAAGAGACCCAGTACTTC	.	TRBD1	TRBJ2-5	TRBV9
CASSQEQGPDGYTF	TGCGCCAGCAGCCAAGAACAGGGGCCTGATGGCTACACCTTC	.	TRBD1	TRBJ1-2	TRBV4-3
CASSVGRTSGKTDTQYF	TGTGCCAGCAGCGTAGGTAGGACTAGCGGGAAGACAGATACGCAGTATTTT	.	TRBD2	TRBJ2-3	TRBV9
CASSYWTSSFSEAFF	TGTGCCAGCAGTTATTGGACCTCTTCTTTTTCTGAAGCTTTCTTT	.	.	TRBJ1-1	TRBV6-5
CASRQVGENTGELFF	TGTGCCAGCAGGCAAGTTGGAGAAAACACCGGGGAGCTGTTTTTT	.	.	TRBJ2-2	TRBV7-6
CASSPRDTGLEGTQYF	TGTGCCAGCAGCCCGCGGGACACCGGACTAGAGGGGACCCAGTACTTC	.	.	TRBJ2-5	TRBV5-5
CASSVASPGELFF	TGTGCCAGCAGCGTAGCGTCGCCCGGGGAGCTGTTTTTT	.	.	TRBJ2-2	TRBV9
CASSYDAFGGYGYTF	TGTGCCAGCAGTTACGACGCGTTTGGTGGCTATGGCTACACCTTC	.	.	TRBJ1-2	TRBV6-5
CASSDRQGRTYEQYF	TGTGCCAGCAGTGACCGGCAGGGAAGGACCTACGAGCAGTACTTC	once	.	TRBJ2-7	TRBV25-1
CASSTRGSGSYNEQFF	TGTGCCAGCAGCACCAGGGGTAGCGGGAGTTACAATGAGCAGTTCTTC	.	TRBD2	TRBJ2-1	TRBV9
CASSFRVPPDYGYTF	TGTGCCAGTAGTTTCAGGGTCCCGCCGGACTATGGCTACACCTTC	.	.	TRBJ1-2	TRBV19